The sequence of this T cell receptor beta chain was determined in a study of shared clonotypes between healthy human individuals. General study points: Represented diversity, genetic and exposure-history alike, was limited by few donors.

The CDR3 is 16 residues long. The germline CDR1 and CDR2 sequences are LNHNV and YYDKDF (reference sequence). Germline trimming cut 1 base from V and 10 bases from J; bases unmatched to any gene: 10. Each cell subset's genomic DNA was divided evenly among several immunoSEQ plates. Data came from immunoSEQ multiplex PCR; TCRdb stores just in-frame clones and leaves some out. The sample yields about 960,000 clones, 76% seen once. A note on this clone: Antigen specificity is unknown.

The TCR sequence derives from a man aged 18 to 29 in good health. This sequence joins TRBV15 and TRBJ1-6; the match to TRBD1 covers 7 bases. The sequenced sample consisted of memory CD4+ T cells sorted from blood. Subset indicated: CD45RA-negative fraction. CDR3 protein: CATSRGRDRGRSPLHF. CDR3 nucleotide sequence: TGTGCCACCAGCAGAGGACGGGACAGAGGTCGGTCACCCCTCCACTTT.